A selection of T cell receptor beta chains follows, all from one sample in a study of control samples from healthy donors and cancer patients. Sequencing was performed with immunoSEQ multiplex PCR; in TCRdb, only in-frame clones are kept and a portion is missing. The repertoire consists of 150,000 to 200,000 clones, with around 91% occurring once and the leading ten covering 1.2% to 1.5%. The sequencing sample was made of blood. The receptors derive from a woman aged 50 to 60 in good health. Each CDR3 is given with its conserved first and last residue. The D gene is left open where the match is weak. Size tells how often a clone was seen (once, few, many) or the class of an expanded clone, and some rows leave it out.

D gene	V gene	clone size	J gene	CDR3 protein	CDR3 DNA
TRBD2	TRBV7-2	NA	TRBJ2-7	CASSLWLAGDSAYEQYF	TGTGCCAGCAGCCTTTGGCTAGCGGGAGATTCGGCCTACGAGCAGTACTTC
NA	TRBV5-6	NA	TRBJ1-4	CASSLARLGVDEKLFF	TGTGCCAGCAGCTTGGCACGTTTGGGGGTCGATGAAAAACTGTTTTTT
TRBD1	TRBV19	once	TRBJ1-5	CASSPDRGWHQPQHF	TGTGCCAGTAGTCCGGACAGGGGGTGGCATCAGCCCCAGCATTTT
NA	TRBV4-2	NA	TRBJ1-1	CASSSRDGNTEAFF	TGTGCCAGCAGCTCCCGGGACGGGAACACTGAAGCTTTCTTT
NA	TRBV6-1	NA	TRBJ2-3	CASSEVSTNPQYF	TGTGCCAGCAGTGAAGTTAGTACGAATCCGCAGTATTTT
TRBD2	TRBV27	NA	TRBJ2-7	CASSPAGGPFEQYF	TGTGCCAGCAGTCCGGCGGGGGGGCCCTTCGAGCAGTACTTC
NA	TRBV19	NA	TRBJ1-6	CASSLVTSSSYNSPLHF	TGTGCCAGTAGTTTGGTCACCTCGAGCTCCTATAATTCACCCCTCCACTTT
TRBD2	TRBV7-8	few	TRBJ2-3	CASSPGTSGGTQYF	TGTGCCAGCAGCCCTGGGACTAGCGGAGGTACGCAGTATTTT
TRBD2	TRBV14	NA	TRBJ2-7	CASSQGGGRTYEQYF	TGTGCCAGCAGCCAAGGGGGCGGGAGAACCTACGAGCAGTACTTC
NA	TRBV30	NA	TRBJ2-1	CARGGNEQFF	TGTGCCCGGGGTGGGAATGAGCAGTTCTTC
TRBD1	TRBV7-2	NA	TRBJ2-7	CASSPLDRQYEQYF	TGTGCCAGCAGCCCCTTGGACAGGCAGTACGAGCAGTACTTC
NA	TRBV6-5	NA	TRBJ1-2	CASGEWTSSGYTF	TGTGCCAGCGGGGAATGGACGTCCAGTGGCTACACCTTC
NA	TRBV7-9	NA	TRBJ1-1	CASSKQGQLNTEAFF	TGTGCCAGCAGCAAACAGGGACAACTGAACACTGAAGCTTTCTTT
NA	TRBV28	NA	TRBJ2-3	CASSPSTDTQYF	TGTGCCAGCAGCCCCAGCACAGATACGCAGTATTTT